This T cell receptor (beta chain) originates from a study of blood T cell repertoires in COVID-19. TCRdb's table, derived via immunoSEQ multiplex PCR, lists solely in-frame clones and lacks some. The sample comprises more than 95,000 clones, 60% to 80% of which are singletons, and 4.5% to 6% rests with the top ten. Germline assignment: CDR1 SGHVS and CDR2 FQNEAQ. This CDR3 region has 15 residues. V dropped 5 bases and J dropped 4; count of bases not matched to a gene: 10. This sequence was found in an elderly man with COVID-19, enrolled during active disease. Sample: peripheral blood. This chain connects TRBV7-8 to TRBJ1-1; TRBD1 matches at 7 bases. The CDR3 DNA sequence: TGTGCCAGCAGCCCTTCGACAGGGTCGAGCACTGAAGCTTTCTTT. Translation gives CASSPSTGSSTEAFF.